This TCR beta chain was recorded in a study of blood T cell repertoires in COVID-19. CDR1 is LGHNT, CDR2 FRNRAP, per germline. The V and J ends lost 9 bases and 4 bases, in that order; junction bases with no gene match: 10. The CDR3 contains 15 residues. The repertoire was sequenced with immunoSEQ multiplex PCR; TCRdb's copy has only in-frame clones and lacks some. The sample shows 55,000 to 75,000 clones, roughly 84% of them seen only once. The chain has TRBV12-5 and TRBJ2-1; 9 bases match TRBD1. The material sequenced was peripheral blood. This TCR was sampled from a man in his fifties or sixties with COVID-19, enrolled during active disease. The CDR3 DNA reads as TGTGCTAGCAAAAGTACGACAGGGGGGTACAATGAGCAGTTCTTC. Amino acid sequence: CASKSTTGGYNEQFF.